This T cell receptor (beta chain) was profiled in a study of cytomegalovirus exposure and HLA in healthy donors. Study details: Approximately 180 million T cells yielded approximately 100 million unique TCR beta sequences, as an earlier analysis found.

This clone was picked up a small number of times. Its target is unknown. Regarding the study as a whole: According to a later analysis, donors in an Asian-associated ancestry cluster reportedly had fewer N-insertions than the roughly 640-donor mean.

This CDR3 contains 16 residues. V shed 8 bases and J 2 bases; nucleotides not matched to a gene: 13. The germline CDR1 and CDR2 sequences are LNHDA and SQIVND (reference sequence). Though probably carrying unrecorded immune exposures, donors were nominally healthy at sampling. PCR amplification relied on 60 Vbeta primers (plus 13 Jbeta primers). The table came from immunoSEQ multiplex PCR; TCRdb's copy has only in-frame clones and leaves some out. The repertoire includes approximately 160,000 clones, about four fifths of them detected once, and around 4.9% sits in the top ten. The source material was PBMCs. This TCR was sampled from a man between 18 and 29 years old in good health and CMV-seronegative. The V call is TRBV19, the J call TRBJ1-1; 8 bases agree with TRBD1. The CDR3 bases are TGTGCCAGTGCCCTAAGACAGGGGTCTTTCAACACTGAAGCTTTCTTT. Amino acids: CASALRQGSFNTEAFF.